This TCR beta chain was documented in a study of blood T cells in healthy people across ages. Study background: About one barcoded TCR beta cDNA was captured per two T cells.

Alongside a J-beta primer mix, a sample-barcoded 5' primer served in a second PCR lasting roughly 6 to 11 cycles. A tag from a template-switch adaptor with 12 random nucleotides marked each cDNA molecule. Any given sample supplied a minimum of 3 million CDR3-containing paired-end reads. MiXCR, applied by TCRdb to the 5' RACE reads, yields one record per CDR3 protein. The sample lists about 1.8 million distinct CDR3 sequences; less than 50% were seen once. The study's findings and limits: Diversity estimates from one million T cells were considered underestimates.

On this clonotype itself: Its antigen is as yet unknown.

The ends lost 4 bases at V and 6 bases at J; junction bases unmatched: 5. The length of the CDR3 is 14 residues. From germline, CDR1 is SGHTA and CDR2 FQGNSA. The receptor was isolated from a woman in her thirties or forties in good health. This chain joins TRBV7-2 and TRBJ2-1; 8 bases line up with TRBD1. Sequenced sample: blood. In DNA, the CDR3 is TGTGCCAGCAGCTGGACGGACAGGGTCAATGAGCAGTTCTTC. This encodes CASSWTDRVNEQFF.